The rows below give T cell receptor beta chains drawn from one sample of a study of T-cell reconstitution after alpha-beta-depleted transplantation in children. Each CDR3 protein gets one entry after TCRdb re-called the PCR reads with MiXCR. In the table there are roughly 310,000 distinct CDR3 sequences, around 25% of which are singletons. Source: PBMCs, mostly from graft donor cells, taken 180 days after TCRalphabeta/CD19-depleted stem cell transplant. These receptors came from a male patient younger than 18 who had a stem cell transplant for acute lymphoblastic leukemia, so the T cells may come from the graft donor. CDR3s include the opening cysteine and the closing phenylalanine or tryptophan. Fields, in order: V gene, CDR3 length, D gene, clone size, J gene, CDR3 protein, CDR3 DNA. The D gene is left open where the match is weak. Not every row has a clone size; where given, it reads once, few, many or a size class.

V: TRBV4-1
length: 16
D: TRBD1
size: -
J: TRBJ2-5
CDR3: CASSHLGTGGRETQYF
DNA: TGCGCCAGCAGCCACCTAGGGACAGGGGGAAGGGAGACCCAGTACTTC

V: TRBV5-1
length: 14
D: -
size: few
J: TRBJ2-1
CDR3: CASSLQGNYNEQFF
DNA: TGCGCCAGCAGCTTGCAGGGGAACTACAATGAGCAGTTCTTC

V: TRBV7-3
length: 18
D: TRBD2
size: -
J: TRBJ2-1
CDR3: CASSPLLRTSGRDNEQFF
DNA: TGTGCCAGCAGCCCACTTCTCCGGACTAGCGGGAGGGACAATGAGCAGTTCTTC

V: TRBV6-5
length: 14
D: -
size: -
J: TRBJ2-7
CDR3: CASSWAPVYYEQYF
DNA: TGTGCCAGCAGTTGGGCGCCAGTTTACTACGAGCAGTACTTC

V: TRBV2
length: 15
D: TRBD1
size: once
J: TRBJ2-2
CDR3: CASSEDRANTGELFF
DNA: TGTGCCAGCAGTGAGGACAGGGCGAACACCGGGGAGCTGTTTTTT

V: TRBV4-2
length: 17
D: TRBD2
size: few
J: TRBJ2-7
CDR3: CASSPDPAPSGNYEQYF
DNA: TGTGCCAGCAGCCCAGACCCAGCGCCGAGCGGGAACTACGAGCAGTACTTC

V: TRBV12-3/TRBV12-4
length: 14
D: TRBD1
size: few
J: TRBJ1-2
CDR3: CASRRGTGGLGYTF
DNA: TGTGCCAGCAGACGCGGGACAGGGGGCCTAGGCTACACCTTC

V: TRBV20-1
length: 14
D: TRBD2
size: -
J: TRBJ2-4
CDR3: CSALRAGAWNIQYF
DNA: TGCAGTGCCCTGAGGGCGGGAGCGTGGAACATTCAGTACTTC

V: TRBV24-1
length: 17
D: TRBD1
size: -
J: TRBJ2-7
CDR3: CATTRSIDRGIAYEQYF
DNA: TGTGCCACCACCCGTTCTATTGACAGGGGAATAGCCTACGAGCAGTACTTC

V: TRBV5-1
length: 16
D: -
size: few
J: TRBJ2-3
CDR3: CASSPRLRLPLDTQYF
DNA: TGCGCCAGCAGCCCCCGCCTCAGACTGCCTTTGGATACGCAGTATTTT

V: TRBV20-1
length: 13
D: -
size: -
J: TRBJ1-5
CDR3: CSARDRGDQPQHF
DNA: TGCAGTGCTAGAGATCGAGGGGATCAGCCCCAGCATTTT

V: TRBV7-2
length: 14
D: -
size: -
J: TRBJ2-3
CDR3: CASSPRLLSDTQYF
DNA: TGTGCCAGCAGCCCACGACTCCTCTCGGATACGCAGTATTTT

V: TRBV5-1
length: 13
D: -
size: few
J: TRBJ1-1
CDR3: CASSAIRDTEAFF
DNA: TGCGCCAGCAGCGCAATCAGGGACACTGAAGCTTTCTTT

V: TRBV20-1
length: 14
D: -
size: few
J: TRBJ1-2
CDR3: CSAIPGTSNYGYTF
DNA: TGCAGTGCTATCCCCGGGACATCAAACTATGGCTACACCTTC

V: TRBV6-1
length: 15
D: -
size: -
J: TRBJ2-3
CDR3: CASRPERVSTDTQYF
DNA: TGTGCCAGCAGGCCCGAAAGGGTTAGCACAGATACGCAGTATTTT

V: TRBV12-3/TRBV12-4
length: 15
D: TRBD1
size: -
J: TRBJ1-6
CDR3: CASRGRTGGNSPLHF
DNA: TGTGCCAGCAGGGGCCGGACAGGGGGCAATTCACCCCTCCACTTT

V: TRBV20-1
length: 11
D: -
size: once
J: TRBJ1-1
CDR3: CTSRAGSEAFF
DNA: TGCACTTCGCGGGCAGGTTCTGAAGCTTTCTTT

V: TRBV4-2
length: 15
D: -
size: few
J: TRBJ1-1
CDR3: CASSQATGRNTEAFF
DNA: TGTGCCAGCAGCCAGGCGACAGGCCGGAACACTGAAGCTTTCTTT

V: TRBV2
length: 11
D: -
size: -
J: TRBJ2-3
CDR3: CASSGDYTQYF
DNA: TGTGCCAGCAGTGGCGACTATACGCAGTATTTT

V: TRBV10-2
length: 18
D: -
size: -
J: TRBJ1-2
CDR3: CASLSSRPPSSPNYGYTF
DNA: TGCGCCAGCTTGAGTTCTAGGCCCCCATCGTCTCCTAACTATGGCTACACCTTC

V: TRBV11-2
length: 19
D: TRBD2
size: -
J: TRBJ2-2
CDR3: CASSFIWLAGGRNTGELSF
DNA: TGTGCCAGCAGCTTTATTTGGCTAGCGGGAGGGCGGAACACCGGGGAGCTGTCTTTT

V: TRBV19
length: 11
D: -
size: -
J: TRBJ2-2
CDR3: CASSMGPGLFF
DNA: TGTGCCAGTAGTATGGGGCCGGGGCTGTTTTTT

V: TRBV2
length: 15
D: TRBD2
size: few
J: TRBJ2-7
CDR3: CASTHSAGDSDEQYF
DNA: TGTGCCAGCACCCACAGCGCGGGAGACAGCGACGAGCAGTACTTC

V: TRBV7-3
length: 12
D: -
size: -
J: TRBJ2-5
CDR3: CASSLPKETQYF
DNA: TGTGCCAGCAGCTTACCCAAAGAGACCCAGTACTTC